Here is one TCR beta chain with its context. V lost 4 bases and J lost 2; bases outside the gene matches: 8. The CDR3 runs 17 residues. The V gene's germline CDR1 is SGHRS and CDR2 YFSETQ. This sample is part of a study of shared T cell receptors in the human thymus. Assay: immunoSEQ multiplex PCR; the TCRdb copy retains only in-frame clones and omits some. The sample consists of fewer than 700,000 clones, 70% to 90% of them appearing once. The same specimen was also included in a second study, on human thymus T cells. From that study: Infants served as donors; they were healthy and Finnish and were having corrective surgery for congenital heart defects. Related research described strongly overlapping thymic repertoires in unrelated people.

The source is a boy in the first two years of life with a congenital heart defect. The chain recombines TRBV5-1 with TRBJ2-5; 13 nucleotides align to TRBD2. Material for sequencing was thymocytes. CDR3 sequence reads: CASSRPGTSGDQETQYF. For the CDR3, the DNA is TGCGCCAGCAGCCGTCCGGGGACTAGCGGGGATCAAGAGACCCAGTACTTC.